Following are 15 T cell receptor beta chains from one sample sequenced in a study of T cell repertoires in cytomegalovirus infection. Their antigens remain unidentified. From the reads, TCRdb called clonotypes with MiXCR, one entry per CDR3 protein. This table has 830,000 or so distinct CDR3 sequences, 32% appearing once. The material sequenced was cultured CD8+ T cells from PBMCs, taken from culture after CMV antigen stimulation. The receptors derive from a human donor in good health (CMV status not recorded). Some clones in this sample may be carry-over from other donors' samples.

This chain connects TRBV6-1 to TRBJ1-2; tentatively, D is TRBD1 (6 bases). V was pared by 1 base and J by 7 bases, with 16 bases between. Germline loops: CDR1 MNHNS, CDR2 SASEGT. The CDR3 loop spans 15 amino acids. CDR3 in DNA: TGTGCCAGCAGTGAAGGGGTAGGGGGTTTTTCTGGCTACACCTTC. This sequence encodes CASSEGVGGFSGYTF.

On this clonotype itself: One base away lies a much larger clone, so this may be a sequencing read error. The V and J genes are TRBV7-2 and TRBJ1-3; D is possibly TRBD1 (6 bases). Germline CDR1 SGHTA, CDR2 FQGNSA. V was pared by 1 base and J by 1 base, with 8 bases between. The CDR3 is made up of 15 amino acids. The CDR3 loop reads CASSLGGQSGNTIYF. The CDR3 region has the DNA TGTGCCAGCAGCTTAGGGGGGCAGTCTGGAAACACCATATATTTT.

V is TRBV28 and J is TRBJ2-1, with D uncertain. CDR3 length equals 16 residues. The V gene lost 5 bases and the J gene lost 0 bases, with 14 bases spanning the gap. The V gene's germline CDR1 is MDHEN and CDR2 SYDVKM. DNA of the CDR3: TGTGCCAGCAGTACCCAAGGGAAAAACTCCTACAATGAGCAGTTCTTC. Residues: CASSTQGKNSYNEQFF.

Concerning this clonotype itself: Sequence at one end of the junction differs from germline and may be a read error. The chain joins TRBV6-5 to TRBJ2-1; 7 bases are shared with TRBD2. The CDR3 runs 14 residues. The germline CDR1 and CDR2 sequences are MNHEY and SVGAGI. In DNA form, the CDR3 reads TGTACCAGCAGCTACATCGGGAGGTACAATGAGCAGTTCTTC. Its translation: CTSSYIGRYNEQFF.

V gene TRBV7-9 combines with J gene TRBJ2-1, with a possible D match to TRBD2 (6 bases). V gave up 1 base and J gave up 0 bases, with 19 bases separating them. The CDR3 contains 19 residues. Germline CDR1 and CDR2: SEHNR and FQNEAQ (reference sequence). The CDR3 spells CASSLGIWDSPSSYNEQFF. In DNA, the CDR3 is TGTGCCAGCAGCTTAGGGATCTGGGACTCCCCCAGCTCCTACAATGAGCAGTTCTTC.

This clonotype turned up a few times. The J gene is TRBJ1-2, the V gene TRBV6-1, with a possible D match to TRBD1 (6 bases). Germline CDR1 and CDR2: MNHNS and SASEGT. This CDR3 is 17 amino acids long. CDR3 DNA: TGTGCGCCAGCAGTGAGAGGGGGAGAGAGGTTAAGTGATGGCTACACCTTC. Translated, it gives CAPAVRGGERLSDGYTF.

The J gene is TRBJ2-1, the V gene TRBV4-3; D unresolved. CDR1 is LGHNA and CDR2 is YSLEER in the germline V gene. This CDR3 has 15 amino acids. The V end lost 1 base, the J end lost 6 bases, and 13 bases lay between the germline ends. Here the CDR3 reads CASSQVFRAANEQFF. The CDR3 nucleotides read TGCGCCAGCAGCCAAGTATTCCGGGCGGCCAATGAGCAGTTCTTC.

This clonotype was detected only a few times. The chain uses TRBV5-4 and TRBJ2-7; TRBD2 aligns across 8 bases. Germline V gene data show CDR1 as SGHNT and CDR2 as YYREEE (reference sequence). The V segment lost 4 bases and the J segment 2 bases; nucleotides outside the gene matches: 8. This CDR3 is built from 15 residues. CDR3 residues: CASSPGAGGPYEQYF. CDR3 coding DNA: TGTGCCAGCAGCCCGGGGGCGGGGGGCCCCTACGAGCAGTACTTC.

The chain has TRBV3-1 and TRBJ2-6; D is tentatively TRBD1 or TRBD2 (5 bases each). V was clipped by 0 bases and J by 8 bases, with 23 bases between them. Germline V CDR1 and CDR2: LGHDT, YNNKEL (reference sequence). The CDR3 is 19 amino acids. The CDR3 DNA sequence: TGTGCCAGCAGCCAAGAGGCAGGGAACCCTGGTTCCGGGACCAACGTCCTGACTTTC. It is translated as CASSQEAGNPGSGTNVLTF.

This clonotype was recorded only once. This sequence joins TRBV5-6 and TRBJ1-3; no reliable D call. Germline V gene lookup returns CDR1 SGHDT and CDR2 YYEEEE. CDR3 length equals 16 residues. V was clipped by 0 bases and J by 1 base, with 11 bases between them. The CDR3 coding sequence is TGTGCCAGCAGCTTGGGCGGACGCTCATCTGGAAACACCATATATTTT. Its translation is CASSLGGRSSGNTIYF.

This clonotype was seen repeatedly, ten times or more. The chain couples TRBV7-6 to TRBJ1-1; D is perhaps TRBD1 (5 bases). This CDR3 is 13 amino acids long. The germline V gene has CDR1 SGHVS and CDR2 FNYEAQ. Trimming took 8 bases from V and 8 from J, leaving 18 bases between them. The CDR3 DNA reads TGTGCCAGCGGGCCGGGACCGATCAGGGAAGCTTTCTTT. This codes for CASGPGPIREAFF. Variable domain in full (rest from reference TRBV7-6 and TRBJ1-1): GAGVSQSPRYKVTKRGQDVALRCDPISGHVSLYWYRQALGQGPEFLTYFNYEAQQDKSGLPNDRFSAERPEGSISTLTIQRTEQRDSAMYRCASGPGPIREAFFGQGTRLTVV.

CDR3 nucleotide sequence: TGTGCCAGCAGGGGGGGTTTCGGCTACACCTTC. It translates to CASRGGFGYTF. The V gene is TRBV2, the J gene TRBJ1-2, with D tentatively TRBD1 (5 bases). Germline-derived CDR1 and CDR2 are SNHLY and FYNNEI. The ends were cut back, 6 bases at V and 8 bases at J, with 10 bases in the middle. This CDR3 is 11 amino acids long.

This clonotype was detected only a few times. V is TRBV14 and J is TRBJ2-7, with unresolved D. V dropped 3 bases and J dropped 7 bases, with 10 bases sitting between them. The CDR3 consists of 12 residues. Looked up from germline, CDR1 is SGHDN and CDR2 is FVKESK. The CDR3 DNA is TGTGCCAGCAGCCAGGGCTACATGGAGCAGTACTTC. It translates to CASSQGYMEQYF.

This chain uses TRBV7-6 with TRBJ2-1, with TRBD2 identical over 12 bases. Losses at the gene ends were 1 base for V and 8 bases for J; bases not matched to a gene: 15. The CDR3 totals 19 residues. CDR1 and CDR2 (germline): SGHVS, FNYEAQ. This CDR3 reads CASSLELAGGPESGDEQFF. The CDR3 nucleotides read TGTGCCAGCAGCTTAGAGCTAGCGGGGGGGCCTGAATCGGGGGATGAGCAGTTCTTC.

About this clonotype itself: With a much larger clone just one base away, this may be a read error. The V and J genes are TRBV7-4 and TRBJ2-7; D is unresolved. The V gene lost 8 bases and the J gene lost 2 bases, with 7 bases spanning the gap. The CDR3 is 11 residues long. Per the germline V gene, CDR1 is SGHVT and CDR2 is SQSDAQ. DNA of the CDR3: TGTGCCAGCGCCGTCCCCTACGAGCAGTACTTC. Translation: CASAVPYEQYF.